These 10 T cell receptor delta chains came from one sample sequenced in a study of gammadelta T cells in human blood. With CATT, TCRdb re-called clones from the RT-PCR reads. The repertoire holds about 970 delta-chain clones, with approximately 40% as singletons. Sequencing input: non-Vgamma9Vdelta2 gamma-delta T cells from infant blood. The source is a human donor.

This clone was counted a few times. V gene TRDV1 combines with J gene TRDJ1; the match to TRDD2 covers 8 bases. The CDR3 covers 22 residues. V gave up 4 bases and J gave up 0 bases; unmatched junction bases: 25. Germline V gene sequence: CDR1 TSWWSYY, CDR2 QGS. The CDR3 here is CALGGIRLPKTNLVGYTDKLIF. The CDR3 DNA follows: TGTGCTCTTGGGGGGATCCGCCTTCCTAAAACAAACCTGGTGGGGTACACCGATAAACTCATCTTT.

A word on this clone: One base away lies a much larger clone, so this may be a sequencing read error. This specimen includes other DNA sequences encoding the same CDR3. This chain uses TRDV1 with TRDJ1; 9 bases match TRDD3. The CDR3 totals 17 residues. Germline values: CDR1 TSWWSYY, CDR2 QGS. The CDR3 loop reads CALGGQNWGTYTDKLIF. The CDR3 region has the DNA TGTGCTCTTGGGGGGCAAAACTGGGGGACCTACACTGATAAACTCATCTTT.

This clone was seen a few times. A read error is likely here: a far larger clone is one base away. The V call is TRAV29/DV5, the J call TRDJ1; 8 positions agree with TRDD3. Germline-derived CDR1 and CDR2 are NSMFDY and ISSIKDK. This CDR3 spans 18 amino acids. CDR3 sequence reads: CAVMWDRGIGTGADKLIF. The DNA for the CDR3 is TGTGCTGTGATGTGGGACCGGGGGATAGGGACGGGGGCAGATAAACTCATCTTT.

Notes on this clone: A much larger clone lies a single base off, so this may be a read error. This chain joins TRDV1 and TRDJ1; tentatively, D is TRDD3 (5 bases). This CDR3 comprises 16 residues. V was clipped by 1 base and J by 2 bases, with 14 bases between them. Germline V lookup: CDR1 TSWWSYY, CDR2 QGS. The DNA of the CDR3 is TGTGCTCTTGGGGAACAAACGTGGCGGGGGACCGATAAACTCATCTTT. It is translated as CALGEQTWRGTDKLIF.

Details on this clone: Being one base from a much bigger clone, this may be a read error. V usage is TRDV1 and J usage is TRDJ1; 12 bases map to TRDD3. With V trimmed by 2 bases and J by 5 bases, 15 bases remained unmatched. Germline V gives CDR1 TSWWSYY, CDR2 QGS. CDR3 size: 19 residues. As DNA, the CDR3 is TGTGCTCTTGGGGAAAGTCCTGCCCCGACTGGGGGATACATGGATAAACTCATCTTT. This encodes CALGESPAPTGGYMDKLIF.

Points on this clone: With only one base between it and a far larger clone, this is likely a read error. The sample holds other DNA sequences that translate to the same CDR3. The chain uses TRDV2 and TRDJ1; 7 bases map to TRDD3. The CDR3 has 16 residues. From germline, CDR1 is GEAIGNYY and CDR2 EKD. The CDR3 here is CACYPRGYLYTDKLIF. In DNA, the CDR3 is TGTGCCTGCTACCCCCGGGGATATTTGTACACAGATAAACTCATCTTT.

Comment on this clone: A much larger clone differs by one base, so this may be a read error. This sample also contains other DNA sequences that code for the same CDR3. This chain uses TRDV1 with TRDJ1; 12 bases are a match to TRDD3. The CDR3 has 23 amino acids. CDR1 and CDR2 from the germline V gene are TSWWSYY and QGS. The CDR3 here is CALGVPTPISTGGYPMYTDKLIF. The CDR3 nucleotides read TGTGCTCTTGGGGTCCCCACCCCGATAAGTACTGGGGGATACCCGATGTACACTGATAAACTCATCTTT.

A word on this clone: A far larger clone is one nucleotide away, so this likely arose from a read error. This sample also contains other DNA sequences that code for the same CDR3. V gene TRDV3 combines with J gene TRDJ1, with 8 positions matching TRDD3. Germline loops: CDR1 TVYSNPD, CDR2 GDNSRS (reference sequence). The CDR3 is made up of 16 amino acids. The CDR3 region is CAFPSTTGGDTDKLIF. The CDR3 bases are TGTGCCTTTCCCTCAACGACTGGGGGGGACACAGATAAACTCATCTTT.

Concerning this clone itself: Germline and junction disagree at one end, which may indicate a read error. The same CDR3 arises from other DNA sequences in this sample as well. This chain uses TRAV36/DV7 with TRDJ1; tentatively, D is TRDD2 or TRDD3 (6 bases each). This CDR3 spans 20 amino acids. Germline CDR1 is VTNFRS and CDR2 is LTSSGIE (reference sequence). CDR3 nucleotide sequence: TGTGCTGTGGACGTACCTTTCCTAAGGGGATCCTCCACGTTTCCTGATAAACTCATCTTC. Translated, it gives CAVDVPFLRGSSTFPDKLIF.

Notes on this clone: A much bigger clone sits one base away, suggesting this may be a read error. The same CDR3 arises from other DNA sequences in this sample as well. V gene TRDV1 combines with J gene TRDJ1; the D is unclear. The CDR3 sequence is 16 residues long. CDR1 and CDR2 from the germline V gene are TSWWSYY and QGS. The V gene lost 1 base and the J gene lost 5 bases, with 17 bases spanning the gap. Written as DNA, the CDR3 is TGTGCTCTTGGGGAACGGCATAGAGGCTCCACTGATAAACTCATCTTT. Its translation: CALGERHRGSTDKLIF.